Presented here are 18 T cell receptor beta chains from one specimen sequenced in a study of Graves' ophthalmopathy and Graves' hyperthyroidism. The authors amplified TCR beta CDR3 regions from RNA transcripts. The library came from an HTBI-primed first-round RT-PCR and a second-round multiplex PCR. TCRdb reprocessed the multiplex PCR reads with MiXCR, giving one entry per CDR3 protein. The data show some 380,000 distinct CDR3 sequences, approximately 15% seen once. The sample was peripheral blood. These receptor sequences come from a woman aged 18-30 years with stable Graves' hyperthyroidism.

This clonotype was found many times. V usage is TRBV7-2 and J usage is TRBJ2-5, with D tentatively TRBD1 (5 bases). V gave up 1 base and J gave up 2 bases, with 11 bases separating them. Per germline, CDR1 SGHTA and CDR2 FQGNSA. This CDR3 is built from 15 residues. CDR3 loop: CASSLVRGGQETQYF. In DNA form, the CDR3 reads TGTGCCAGCAGCTTAGTTAGGGGTGGACAAGAGACCCAGTACTTC.

This clonotype showed up many times. The V gene is TRBV5-1, the J gene TRBJ1-2; D is ambiguous. The V gene lost 0 bases and the J gene lost 5 bases, with 11 bases spanning the gap. The length of the CDR3 is 14 residues. Germline V lookup: CDR1 SGHRS, CDR2 YFSETQ. CDR3 loop: CASSLGSPGYGYTF. In DNA form, the CDR3 reads TGCGCCAGCAGCTTGGGCAGCCCTGGGTATGGCTACACCTTC.

This clonotype was observed many times. The rearrangement uses TRBV6-5 and TRBJ2-5; D perhaps matches TRBD1 (6 bases). The CDR3 is 15 amino acids. From germline, CDR1 is MNHEY and CDR2 SVGAGI. The ends were cut back, 5 bases at V and 5 bases at J, with 18 bases in the middle. CDR3 in DNA: TGTGCCAGCAGTCACAGGGTCCTACTAAGGGAGACCCAGTACTTC. It is translated as CASSHRVLLRETQYF.

This clonotype was found a few times. The chain uses TRBV6-1 and TRBJ1-6; D not resolved. V lost 6 bases to trimming and J lost 7 bases, with 10 bases between them. CDR1 and CDR2 from the germline V gene are MNHNS and SASEGT. The CDR3 is made up of 13 amino acids. Written as DNA, the CDR3 is TGTGCCAGCAGATATTACGACAATTCACCCCTCCACTTT. Translating it yields CASRYYDNSPLHF.

This clonotype was detected many times. The chain combines TRBV20-1 with TRBJ1-2, with D unresolved. There are 10 residues in the CDR3. V shed 5 bases and J shed 0 bases, with 1 base lying between them. CDR1 and CDR2 from the germline V gene are DFQATT and SNEGSKA (reference sequence). The CDR3 sequence is CSAPNYGYTF. The CDR3 bases are TGCAGTGCTCCTAACTATGGCTACACCTTC.

The chain combines TRBV20-1 with TRBJ1-5; D ambiguous. The CDR3 totals 16 residues. Germline CDR1 and CDR2: DFQATT and SNEGSKA (reference sequence). The V end was cut by 7 bases, the J end by 7 bases, with 26 bases between. CDR3 DNA sequence: TGCAGTGGGGAACCGGTGACCTCAATCGGTCGACAGCCCCAGCATTTT. This gives the protein CSGEPVTSIGRQPQHF.

This clonotype showed up just a few times. This chain connects TRBV5-1 to TRBJ2-4; D is possibly TRBD2 (5 bases). The CDR3 runs to 16 residues. Germline V gene lookup returns CDR1 SGHRS and CDR2 YFSETQ. With 0 bases removed from V and 1 base from J, the gap between germline ends came to 11 bases. The CDR3 coding sequence is TGCGCCAGCAGCTTGGTCTTTGAGGGTGCCAAAAACATTCAGTACTTC. Protein sequence: CASSLVFEGAKNIQYF.

This clonotype has ten or more counts. The J gene is TRBJ2-7, the V gene TRBV11-2, with TRBD2 as a possible D gene (6 bases). The CDR3 spans 15 residues. Trimming removed 4 bases from V and 0 bases from J, with 13 bases in between. Per germline, CDR1 SGHAT and CDR2 FQNNGV. CDR3 DNA sequence: TGTGCCAGCAGCTCTCAGGGAGGAAACTCCTACGAGCAGTACTTC. It encodes CASSSQGGNSYEQYF.

Ten or more counts support this clonotype. This chain connects TRBV10-2 to TRBJ2-7; tentative D call: TRBD1 (5 bases). This CDR3 is 12 amino acids long. Germline assignment: CDR1 WSHSY and CDR2 SAAADI. V lost 7 bases and J lost 3, with 10 bases in between. CDR3 region: CASTLQGYEQYF. In DNA form, the CDR3 reads TGCGCCAGCACCCTTCAGGGCTACGAGCAGTACTTC.

The chain employs TRBV5-4 and TRBJ2-7, with D possibly matching TRBD1 (6 bases). The germline V and J ends were trimmed by 3 bases and 0 bases, with 19 bases remaining between them. CDR1 is SGHNT and CDR2 is YYREEE in the germline V gene (reference sequence). CDR3 length: 17 amino acids. CDR3 amino acids: CASSWGPGHRFSYEQYF. For the CDR3, the DNA is TGTGCCAGCAGCTGGGGGCCGGGACACCGATTCTCCTACGAGCAGTACTTC.

This clonotype came up many times. The V call is TRBV20-1, the J call TRBJ1-5, with D maybe TRBD1 (6 bases). This CDR3 spans 15 amino acids. Germline-derived CDR1 and CDR2 are DFQATT and SNEGSKA (reference sequence). Trimming removed 0 bases at V and 5 bases at J, with 14 bases between. Written as DNA, the CDR3 is TGCAGTGCTAGAGATCTGGGGGCCGGGGATCAGCCCCAGCATTTT. Its translation: CSARDLGAGDQPQHF.

The rearrangement uses TRBV6-2 or TRBV6-3 and TRBJ1-1; D is possibly TRBD1 (6 bases). CDR3 length equals 12 residues. V lost 0 bases and J lost 8, with 7 bases in between. Germline CDR1 reads MNHEY; CDR2 reads SVGEGT. CDR3 residues: CASSYSDSEAFF. DNA for the CDR3: TGTGCCAGCAGTTACTCGGACAGCGAAGCTTTCTTT.

This clonotype was picked up many times. The chain links TRBV7-2 to TRBJ2-7; 8 bases fit TRBD2. Per germline, CDR1 SGHTA and CDR2 FQGNSA. The CDR3 sequence is 14 residues long. After removal of 1 base from V and 6 bases from J, the junction contained 5 bases not matched to a gene. CDR3 nucleotide sequence: TGTGCCAGCAGCTTAGGACGGGGGGGCCTCGAGCAGTACTTC. Translating gives CASSLGRGGLEQYF.

The table lists this clonotype with many counts. The chain couples TRBV10-3 to TRBJ2-7; possible D gene TRBD2, 5 bases. The ends were cut back, 3 bases at V and 0 bases at J, with 9 bases in the middle. The CDR3 is 14 amino acids. In germline, CDR1 is ENHRY, CDR2 SYGVKD. The CDR3 DNA reads TGTGCCATCAGTGAAAGCGGAAGCTCCTACGAGCAGTACTTC. Its protein product is CAISESGSSYEQYF.

There are many counts of this clonotype. The chain recombines TRBV15 with TRBJ1-2, with D perhaps TRBD1 (5 bases). The CDR3 is 15 amino acids. The ends were cut back, 0 bases at V and 4 bases at J, with 12 bases in the middle. CDR1 is LNHNV, CDR2 YYDKDF, per germline (reference sequence). The CDR3 spells CATSRDPGAPYGYTF. For the CDR3, the DNA is TGTGCCACCAGCAGAGATCCCGGGGCCCCCTATGGCTACACCTTC.

This clonotype was detected ten times or more. The chain employs TRBV20-1 and TRBJ2-7, with 9 bases that match TRBD2. Germline CDR1 is DFQATT and CDR2 is SNEGSKA (reference sequence). CDR3 length: 13 residues. V lost 3 bases to trimming and J lost 3 bases; unmatched junction nucleotides: 3. The CDR3 DNA reads as TGCAGTGCTAGGTCTAGCGGGGTCTACGAGCAGTACTTC. Translating it yields CSARSSGVYEQYF.

This clonotype was counted ten times or more. The chain couples TRBV12-5 to TRBJ1-1, with D possibly TRBD1 on 5 matching bases. The V gene lost 1 base and the J gene lost 0 bases, with 9 bases spanning the gap. CDR3 length: 15 residues. Germline V lookup: CDR1 LGHNT, CDR2 FRNRAP. Written as DNA, the CDR3 is TGTGCTAGTGGTTTGGCCGGGACGGTGAACACTGAAGCTTTCTTT. Encoded protein: CASGLAGTVNTEAFF.

The chain's CDR3 is CASMNPGLARYEQYF. The CDR3 coding sequence is TGTGCCAGCATGAACCCGGGGCTAGCGCGATACGAGCAGTACTTC. The chain employs TRBV28 and TRBJ2-7; weak D call: TRBD2 (6 bases). The CDR3 loop spans 15 amino acids. CDR1 and CDR2 from the germline V gene are MDHEN and SYDVKM. With 7 bases removed from V and 4 bases from J, the gap between germline ends came to 20 bases.